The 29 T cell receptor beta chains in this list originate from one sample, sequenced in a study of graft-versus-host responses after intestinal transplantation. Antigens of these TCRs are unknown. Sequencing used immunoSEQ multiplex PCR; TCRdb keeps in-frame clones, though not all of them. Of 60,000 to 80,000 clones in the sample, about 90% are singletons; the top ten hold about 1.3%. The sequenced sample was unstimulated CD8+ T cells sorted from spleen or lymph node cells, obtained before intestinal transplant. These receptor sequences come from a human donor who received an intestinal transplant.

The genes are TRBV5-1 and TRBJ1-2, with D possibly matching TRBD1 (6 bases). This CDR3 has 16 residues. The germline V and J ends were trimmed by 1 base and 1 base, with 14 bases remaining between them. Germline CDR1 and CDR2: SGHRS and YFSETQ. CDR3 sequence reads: CASSLWGPGDNYGYTF. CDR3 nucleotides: TGCGCCAGCAGCTTGTGGGGGCCAGGTGATAACTATGGCTACACCTTC.

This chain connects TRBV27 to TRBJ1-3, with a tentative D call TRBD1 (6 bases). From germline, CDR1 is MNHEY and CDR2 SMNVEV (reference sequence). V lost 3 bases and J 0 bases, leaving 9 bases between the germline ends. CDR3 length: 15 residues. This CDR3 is CASSLGAHSGNTIYF. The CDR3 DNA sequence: TGTGCCAGCAGTTTGGGGGCGCACTCTGGAAACACCATATATTTT.

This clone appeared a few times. For the CDR3, the DNA is TGTGCCAGCAGCCAGGCTATGGACAGGCAGAACACTGAAGCTTTCTTT. Its translation: CASSQAMDRQNTEAFF. The chain combines TRBV4-2 with TRBJ1-1; 7 positions agree with TRBD1. V lost 3 bases, J lost 1 base, and 8 bases stayed unmatched. CDR1 is LGHNA, CDR2 YNFKEQ, per germline. The CDR3 is made up of 16 amino acids.

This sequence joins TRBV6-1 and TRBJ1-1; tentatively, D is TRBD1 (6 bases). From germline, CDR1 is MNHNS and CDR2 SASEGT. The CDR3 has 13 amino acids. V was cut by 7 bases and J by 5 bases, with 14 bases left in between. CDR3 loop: CASIQGFSTEAFF. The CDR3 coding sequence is TGTGCCAGCATTCAGGGGTTTTCAACTGAAGCTTTCTTT.

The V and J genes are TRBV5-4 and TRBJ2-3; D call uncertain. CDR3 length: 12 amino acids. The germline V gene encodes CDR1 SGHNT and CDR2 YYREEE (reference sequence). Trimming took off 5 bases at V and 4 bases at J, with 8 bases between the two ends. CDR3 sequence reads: CASSAGPDTQYF. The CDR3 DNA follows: TGTGCCAGCAGTGCAGGCCCAGATACGCAGTATTTT.

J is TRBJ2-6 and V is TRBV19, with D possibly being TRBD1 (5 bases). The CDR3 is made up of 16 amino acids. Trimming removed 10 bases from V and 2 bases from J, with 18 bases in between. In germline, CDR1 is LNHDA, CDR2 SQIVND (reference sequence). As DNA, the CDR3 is TGTGCCACCCATGCAGGGTACGGAACTGGGGCCAACGTCCTGACTTTC. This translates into CATHAGYGTGANVLTF.

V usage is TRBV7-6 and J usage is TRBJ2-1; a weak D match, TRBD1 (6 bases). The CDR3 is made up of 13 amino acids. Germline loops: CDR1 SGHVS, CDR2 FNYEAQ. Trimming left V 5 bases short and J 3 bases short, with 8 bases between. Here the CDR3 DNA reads TGTGCCAGCAGCGGGGGACACTACAATGAGCAGTTCTTC. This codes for CASSGGHYNEQFF.

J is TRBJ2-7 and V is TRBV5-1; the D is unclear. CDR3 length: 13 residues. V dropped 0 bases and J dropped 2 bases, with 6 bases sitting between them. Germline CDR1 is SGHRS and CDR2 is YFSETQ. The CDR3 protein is CASSLDSTYEQYF. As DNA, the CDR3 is TGCGCCAGCAGCTTGGACTCAACCTACGAGCAGTACTTC.

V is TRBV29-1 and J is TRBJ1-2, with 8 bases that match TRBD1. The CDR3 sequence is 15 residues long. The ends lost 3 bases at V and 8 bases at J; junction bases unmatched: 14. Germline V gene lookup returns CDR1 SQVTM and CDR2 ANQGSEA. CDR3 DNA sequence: TGCAGCGTTGACTTTGAACAGGGGGGCCCAGGGGGCTACACCTTC. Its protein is CSVDFEQGGPGGYTF.

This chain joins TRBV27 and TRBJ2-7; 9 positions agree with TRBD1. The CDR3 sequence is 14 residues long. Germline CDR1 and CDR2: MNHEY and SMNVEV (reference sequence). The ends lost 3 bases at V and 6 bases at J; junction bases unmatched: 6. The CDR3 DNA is TGTGCCAGCAGTTTGGTACAGGGACAGGGCGAGCAGTACTTC. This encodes CASSLVQGQGEQYF.

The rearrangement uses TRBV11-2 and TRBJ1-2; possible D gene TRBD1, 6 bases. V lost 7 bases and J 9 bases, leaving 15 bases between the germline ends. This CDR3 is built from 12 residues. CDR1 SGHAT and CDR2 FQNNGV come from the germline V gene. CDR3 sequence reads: CASMGGGESYTF. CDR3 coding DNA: TGTGCCAGCATGGGAGGGGGGGAAAGCTACACCTTC.

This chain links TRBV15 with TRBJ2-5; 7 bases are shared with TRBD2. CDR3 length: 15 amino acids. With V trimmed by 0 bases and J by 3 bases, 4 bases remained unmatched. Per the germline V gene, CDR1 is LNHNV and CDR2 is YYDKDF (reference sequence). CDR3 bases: TGTGCCACCAGCAGAGATTGGGCGGGGGAAGAGACCCAGTACTTC. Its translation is CATSRDWAGEETQYF.

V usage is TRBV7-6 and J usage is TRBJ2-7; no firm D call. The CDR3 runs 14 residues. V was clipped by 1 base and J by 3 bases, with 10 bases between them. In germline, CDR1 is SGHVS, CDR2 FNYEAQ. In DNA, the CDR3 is TGTGCCAGCAGCTTAGAGTCGAGCAACTACGAGCAGTACTTC. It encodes CASSLESSNYEQYF.

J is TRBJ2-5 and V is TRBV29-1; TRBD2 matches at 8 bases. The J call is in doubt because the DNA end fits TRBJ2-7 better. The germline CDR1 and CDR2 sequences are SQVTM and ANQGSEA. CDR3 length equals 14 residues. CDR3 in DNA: TGCAGCGTTGACGTGGGCAGCGGGGGTTACGAGCAGTACTTC. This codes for CSVDVGSGGYEQYF.

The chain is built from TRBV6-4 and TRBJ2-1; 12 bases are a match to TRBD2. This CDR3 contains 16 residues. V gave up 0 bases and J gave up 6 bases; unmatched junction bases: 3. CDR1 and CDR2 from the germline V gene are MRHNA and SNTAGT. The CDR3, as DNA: TGTGCCAGCAGTGACTCGCCGACTAGCGGGGGCAATGAGCAGTTCTTC. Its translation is CASSDSPTSGGNEQFF.

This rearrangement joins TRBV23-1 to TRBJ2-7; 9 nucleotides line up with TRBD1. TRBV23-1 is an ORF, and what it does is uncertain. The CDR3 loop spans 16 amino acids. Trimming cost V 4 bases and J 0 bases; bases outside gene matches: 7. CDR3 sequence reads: CASSPQDRGCSYEQYF. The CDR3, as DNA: TGCGCCAGCAGTCCCCAGGACAGGGGCTGCTCCTACGAGCAGTACTTC.

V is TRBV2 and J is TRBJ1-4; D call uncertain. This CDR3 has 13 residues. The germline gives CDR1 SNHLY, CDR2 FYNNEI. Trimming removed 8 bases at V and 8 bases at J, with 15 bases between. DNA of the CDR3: TGTGCCAGCCAAGTATCGGTTCGGGAAAAACTGTTTTTT. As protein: CASQVSVREKLFF.

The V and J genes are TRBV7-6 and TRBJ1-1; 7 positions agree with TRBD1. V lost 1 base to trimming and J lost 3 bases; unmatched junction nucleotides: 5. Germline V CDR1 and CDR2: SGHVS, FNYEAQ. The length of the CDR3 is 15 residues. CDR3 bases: TGTGCCAGCAGCTTAGTGGCCAGGGGGGACACTGAAGCTTTCTTT. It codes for CASSLVARGDTEAFF.

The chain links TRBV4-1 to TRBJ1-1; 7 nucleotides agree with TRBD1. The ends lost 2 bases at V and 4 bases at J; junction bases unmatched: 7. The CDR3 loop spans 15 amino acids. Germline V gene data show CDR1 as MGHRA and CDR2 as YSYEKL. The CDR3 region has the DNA TGCGCCAGCAGCCAATTTAGACAGGGCGCCACTGAAGCTTTCTTT. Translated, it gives CASSQFRQGATEAFF.

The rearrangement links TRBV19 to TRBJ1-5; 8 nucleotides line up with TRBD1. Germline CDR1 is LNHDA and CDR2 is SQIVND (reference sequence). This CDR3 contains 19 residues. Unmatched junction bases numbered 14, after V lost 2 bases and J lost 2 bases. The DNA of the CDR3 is TGTGCCAGTAGTATACTCCCCGGACAGGGATGGGGTGGCAATCAGCCCCAGCATTTT. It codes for CASSILPGQGWGGNQPQHF. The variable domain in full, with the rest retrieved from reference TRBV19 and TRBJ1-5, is DGGITQSPKYLFRKEGQNVTLSCEQNLNHDAMYWYRQDPGQGLRLIYYSQIVNDFQKGDIAEGYSVSREKKESFPLTVTSAQKNPTAFYLCASSILPGQGWGGNQPQHFGDGTRLSIL.

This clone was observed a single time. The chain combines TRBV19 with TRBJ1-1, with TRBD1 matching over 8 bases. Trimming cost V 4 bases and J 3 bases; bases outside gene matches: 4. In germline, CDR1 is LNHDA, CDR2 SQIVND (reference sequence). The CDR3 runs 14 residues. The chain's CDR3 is CASSTPQGDTEAFF. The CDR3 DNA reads TGTGCCAGTAGTACCCCACAGGGGGACACTGAAGCTTTCTTT.

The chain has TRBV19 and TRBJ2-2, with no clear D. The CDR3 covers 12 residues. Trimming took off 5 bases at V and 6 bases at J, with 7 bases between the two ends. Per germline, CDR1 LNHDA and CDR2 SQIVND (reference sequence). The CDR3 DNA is TGTGCCAGTAGTCCCTACTCCGGGGAGCTGTTTTTT. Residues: CASSPYSGELFF.

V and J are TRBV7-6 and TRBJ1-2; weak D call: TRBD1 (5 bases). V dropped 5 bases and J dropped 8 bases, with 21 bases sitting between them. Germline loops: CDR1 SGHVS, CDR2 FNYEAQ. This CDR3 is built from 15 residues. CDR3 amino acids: CASSPFGGTPGGYTF. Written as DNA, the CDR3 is TGTGCCAGCAGCCCGTTCGGCGGGACCCCGGGCGGCTACACCTTC.

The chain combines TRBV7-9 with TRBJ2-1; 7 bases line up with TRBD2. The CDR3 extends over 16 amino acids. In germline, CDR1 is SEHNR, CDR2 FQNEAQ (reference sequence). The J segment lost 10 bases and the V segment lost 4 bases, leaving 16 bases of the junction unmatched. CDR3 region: CASSSKRGPPEEEQFF. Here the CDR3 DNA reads TGTGCCAGCAGCTCCAAGCGGGGTCCCCCGGAGGAGGAGCAGTTCTTC.

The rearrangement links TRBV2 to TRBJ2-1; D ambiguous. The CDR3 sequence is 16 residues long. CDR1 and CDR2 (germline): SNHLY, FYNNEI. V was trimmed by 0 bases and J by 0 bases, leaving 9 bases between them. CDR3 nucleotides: TGTGCCAGCAGTGAAGCTCGCGGCCACTCCTACAATGAGCAGTTCTTC. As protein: CASSEARGHSYNEQFF.

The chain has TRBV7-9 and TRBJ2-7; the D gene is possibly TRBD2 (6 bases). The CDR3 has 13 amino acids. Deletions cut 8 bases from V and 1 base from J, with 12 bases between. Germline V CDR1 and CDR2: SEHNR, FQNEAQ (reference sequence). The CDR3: CASGSGLSYEQYF. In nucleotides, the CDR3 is TGTGCCAGCGGGTCGGGACTGTCCTACGAGCAGTACTTC.

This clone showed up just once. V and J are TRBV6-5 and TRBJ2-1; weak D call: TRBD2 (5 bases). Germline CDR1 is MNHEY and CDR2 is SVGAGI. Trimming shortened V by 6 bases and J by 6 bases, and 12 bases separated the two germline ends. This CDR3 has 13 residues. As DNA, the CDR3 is TGTGCCAGCAGCCACTCGGACTCCAATGAGCAGTTCTTC. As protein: CASSHSDSNEQFF.

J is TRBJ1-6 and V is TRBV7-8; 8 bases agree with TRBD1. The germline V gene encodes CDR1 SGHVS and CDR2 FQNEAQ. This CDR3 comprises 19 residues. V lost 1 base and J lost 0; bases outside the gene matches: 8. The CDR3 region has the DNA TGTGCCAGCAGCTTAGGCCCCGGACAGGGAGGCTCCTATAATTCACCCCTCCACTTT. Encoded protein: CASSLGPGQGGSYNSPLHF.

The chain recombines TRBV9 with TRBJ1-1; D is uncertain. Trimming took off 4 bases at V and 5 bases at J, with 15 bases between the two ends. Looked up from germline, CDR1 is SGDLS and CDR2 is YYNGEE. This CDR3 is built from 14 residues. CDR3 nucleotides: TGTGCCAGCAGCCCGACCCGGGGTAGGACTGAAGCTTTCTTT. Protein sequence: CASSPTRGRTEAFF.